These T cell receptor beta chains were read from a single sample in a study of blood T cell repertoires in COVID-19. Sequencing used immunoSEQ multiplex PCR; TCRdb keeps in-frame clones, though not all of them. The data hold some 99,000 clones, with about 80% observed a single time. The sequencing sample was made of peripheral blood. Receptors originate from a woman in her forties or fifties with acute or convalescent COVID-19. Each CDR3 is given with its conserved first and last residue. The D gene is left open where the match is weak. Only some rows state a clone size, as once, few, many or a class for expanded clones.

17 TRBD2 TRBJ2-1 TRBV7-2 - TGTGCCAGCAGCTTAGGCACGCTAGCGGGGGGCCTTAATGAGCAGTTCTTC CASSLGTLAGGLNEQFF
14 - TRBJ1-5 TRBV18 - TGTGCCAGCTCACCTACCGGGACTCAGGGGCCCCAGCATTTT CASSPTGTQGPQHF
13 TRBD1 TRBJ1-1 TRBV29-1 - TGCAGCGTTGAGCAGGGGGTGAACACTGAAGCTTTCTTT CSVEQGVNTEAFF
14 - TRBJ1-1 TRBV27 - TGTGCCAGCAGTTTATCGGGGACTGTTACTGAAGCTTTCTTT CASSLSGTVTEAFF
14 TRBD1 TRBJ1-4 TRBV27 - TGTGCCAGCAGTCCTTGGACAGGGGCCGCCGAAATGTTTTTT CASSPWTGAAEMFF
15 TRBD1 TRBJ2-2 TRBV3-1/TRBV3-2 - TGTGCCAGCAGTCAAACCGACAGGGCTGCCGGGGAGCTGTTTTTT CASSQTDRAAGELFF
15 - TRBJ1-2 TRBV25-1 - TGTGCCAGCAGTCCCCCTGGGGGGGGACATCATGGCTACACCTTC CASSPPGGGHHGYTF
16 TRBD2 TRBJ2-1 TRBV5-8 once TGTGCCAGCAGCTTGCAATGGGGGGGCTCCTACAATGAGCAGTTCTTC CASSLQWGGSYNEQFF
13 TRBD2 TRBJ2-5 TRBV5-4 - TGTGCCAGCAGCCCCAGCGGGGGAGAGACCCAGTACTTC CASSPSGGETQYF
15 - TRBJ1-3 TRBV28 few TGTGCCAGCAGTTTAGGGGGCTCCGAGGGAAACACCATATATTTT CASSLGGSEGNTIYF
15 TRBD1 TRBJ2-3 TRBV6-5 - TGTGCCAGCAGCCTAAACAGGGGTGCCCTGGATACGCAGTATTTT CASSLNRGALDTQYF
14 - TRBJ2-3 TRBV12-5 once TGTGCTAGTGTAGAGGCGGGGTCCACAGATACGCAGTATTTT CASVEAGSTDTQYF
13 - TRBJ1-1 TRBV2 - TGTGCCAGCAGGAAAGTGGGGCCGCCTGAAGCTTTCTTT CASRKVGPPEAFF
21 TRBD2 TRBJ2-2 TRBV7-8 - TGTGCCAGCAGCTTAGAAATTTTTCTGGGTTCGGGACTAGCGGGGGCCGGGGAGCTGTTTTTT CASSLEIFLGSGLAGAGELFF
14 TRBD2 TRBJ2-3 TRBV24-1 - TGTGCCACCAAAGCGGGGGTGAGCACAGATACGCAGTATTTT CATKAGVSTDTQYF
13 TRBD1 TRBJ1-2 TRBV7-3 - TGTGCCAGCAGCTACAGACAGGGTGATGGCTACACCTTC CASSYRQGDGYTF
14 TRBD1 TRBJ1-1 TRBV7-2 - TGTGCCAGCAGCACCAACAGGGGGCACACTGAAGCTTTCTTT CASSTNRGHTEAFF
11 - TRBJ2-7 TRBV7-2 - TGTGCCAGCAGCTTACAGGTCGAGCAGTACTTC CASSLQVEQYF
16 TRBD2 TRBJ2-1 TRBV11-1 - TGTGCCAGCAGCCCCACCCTAGCGGGGGGCTACAATGAGCAGTTCTTC CASSPTLAGGYNEQFF
16 - TRBJ2-2 TRBV7-3 - TGTGCCAGCAGCTTAATACCTAGCCGGGTCACCGGGGAGCTGTTTTTT CASSLIPSRVTGELFF